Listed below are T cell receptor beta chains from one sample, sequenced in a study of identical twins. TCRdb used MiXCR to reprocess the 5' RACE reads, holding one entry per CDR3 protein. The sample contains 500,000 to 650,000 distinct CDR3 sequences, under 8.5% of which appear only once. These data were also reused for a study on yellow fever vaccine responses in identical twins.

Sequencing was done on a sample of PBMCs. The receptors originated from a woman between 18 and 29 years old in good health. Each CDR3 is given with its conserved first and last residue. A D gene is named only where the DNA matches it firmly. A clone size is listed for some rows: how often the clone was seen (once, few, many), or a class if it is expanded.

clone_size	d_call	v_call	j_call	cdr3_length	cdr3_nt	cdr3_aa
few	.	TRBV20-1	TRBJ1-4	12	TGCAGTGCTAGAGTGACTAATGAAAAACTGTTTTTT	CSARVTNEKLFF
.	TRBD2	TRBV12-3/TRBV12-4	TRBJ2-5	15	TGTGCCAGCGGGACTAGCGGGGGGGCCCCCGAGACCCAGTACTTC	CASGTSGGAPETQYF
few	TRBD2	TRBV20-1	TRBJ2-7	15	TGCAGTGCGAACCCTCGGGCTAGCGGTAGCTACGAGCAGTACTTC	CSANPRASGSYEQYF
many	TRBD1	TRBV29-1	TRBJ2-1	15	TGCAGCGTTGAGGGAGGGACAGGGGGGTACAATGAGCAGTTCTTC	CSVEGGTGGYNEQFF
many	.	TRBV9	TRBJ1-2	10	TGTGCCAGCAGCGGCCGTGGCTACACCTTC	CASSGRGYTF
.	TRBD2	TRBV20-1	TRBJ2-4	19	TGCAGTGCTAGTTTCCCGCTAGCGGGAGGGATGGATGTCAAAAACATTCAGTACTTC	CSASFPLAGGMDVKNIQYF
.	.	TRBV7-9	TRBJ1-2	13	TGTGCCAGCAGCTTAGGATATGAGCCCGGCTACACCTTC	CASSLGYEPGYTF
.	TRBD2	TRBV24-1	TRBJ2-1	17	TGTGCCACCAGTGTGGATAGGGGACTAGCGGGATACAATGAGCAGTTCTTC	CATSVDRGLAGYNEQFF
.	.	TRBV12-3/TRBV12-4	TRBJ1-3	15	TGTGCCAGCAGTTTCCCTGACACCCCGGGACACACCATATATTTT	CASSFPDTPGHTIYF
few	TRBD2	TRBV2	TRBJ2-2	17	TGTGCCAGCAGTGAATCTGGCGGGGGGGCCAGAACCGGGGAGCTGTTTTTT	CASSESGGGARTGELFF
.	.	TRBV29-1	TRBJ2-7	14	TGCAGCGTAGGACGTCAGGGTACCTCCTACGAGCAGTACTTC	CSVGRQGTSYEQYF
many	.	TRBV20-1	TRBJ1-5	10	TGCAGTGCTAGTGGTCAGCCCCAGCATTTT	CSASGQPQHF
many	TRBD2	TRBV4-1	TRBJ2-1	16	TGCGCCAGCAGCCGTCTTGGTGGCGGGAGGGGGGGTAAGCAGTTCTTC	CASSRLGGGRGGKQFF
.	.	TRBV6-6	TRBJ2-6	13	TGTGCCAGCAGTCCTACATGGGCCAACGTCCTGACTTTC	CASSPTWANVLTF
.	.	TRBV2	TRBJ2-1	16	TGTGCCAGCAGTCGCTACCTGGGGGGGGCTTACAATGAGCAGTTCTTC	CASSRYLGGAYNEQFF
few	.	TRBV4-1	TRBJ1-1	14	TGCGCCAGCGTGGGGGTGGGCATGAACACTGAAGCTTTCTTT	CASVGVGMNTEAFF
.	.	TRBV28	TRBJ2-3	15	TGTGCCAGCAGTCCCAGCAAGACGTCCACAGATACGCAGTATTTT	CASSPSKTSTDTQYF
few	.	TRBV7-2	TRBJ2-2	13	TGTGCCAGCAGCTTAATGAGCGGCGGGGAGCTGTTTTTT	CASSLMSGGELFF
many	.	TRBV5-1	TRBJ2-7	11	TGCGCCAGCAGCAATCACCACGAGCAGTACTTC	CASSNHHEQYF
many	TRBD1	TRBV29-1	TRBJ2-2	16	TGCAGCGTTGAATCCACCGGGTCCAGGGGGACCGGGGAGCTGTTTTTT	CSVESTGSRGTGELFF
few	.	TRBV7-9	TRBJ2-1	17	TGTGCCAGCAGCTTAGGGGGCGCCACCCGCTCCTACAATGAGCAGTTCTTC	CASSLGGATRSYNEQFF
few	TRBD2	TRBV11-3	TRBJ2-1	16	TGTGCCAGCAGCCCGCCGGGACTAGCGGGATCCAATGAGCAGTTCTTC	CASSPPGLAGSNEQFF
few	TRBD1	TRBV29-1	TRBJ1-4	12	TGCAGCGAGGGGGCCCATAATGAAAAACTGTTTTTT	CSEGAHNEKLFF
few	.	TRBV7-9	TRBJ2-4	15	TGTGCCAGCAGCCAGATAGGGACATCCGACGACATTCAGTACTTC	CASSQIGTSDDIQYF
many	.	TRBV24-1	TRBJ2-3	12	TGTGCCACCAGTGATTATGTAGATACGCAGTATTTT	CATSDYVDTQYF
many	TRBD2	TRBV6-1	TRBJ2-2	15	TGTGCCAGCACCGGACTAGCCCCCGGAGGCGGGGAGCTGTTTTTT	CASTGLAPGGGELFF
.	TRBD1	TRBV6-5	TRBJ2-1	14	TGTGCCAGCAGTTGGGCCAGGGGGCGGGGTGAGCAGTTCTTC	CASSWARGRGEQFF
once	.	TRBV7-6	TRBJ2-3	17	TGTGCCAGCAGCTTATCTATAGAGCGCCCTGGGGAAGATACGCAGTATTTT	CASSLSIERPGEDTQYF
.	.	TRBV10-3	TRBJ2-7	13	TGTGCCATCAGTGACGGGGGATCCTACGAGCAGTACTTC	CAISDGGSYEQYF
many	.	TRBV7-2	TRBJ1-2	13	TGTGCCAGCAGCACGCAAGTGATATATGGCTACACCTTC	CASSTQVIYGYTF
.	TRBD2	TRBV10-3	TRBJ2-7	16	TGTGCCATCAGTGAGTCGACTAGCGGGGTGTCCTACGAGCAGTACTTC	CAISESTSGVSYEQYF
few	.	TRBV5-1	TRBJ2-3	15	TGCGCCAGCAGCTTGGATGACCGAAACACAGATACGCAGTATTTT	CASSLDDRNTDTQYF
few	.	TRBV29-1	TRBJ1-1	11	TGCAGCGTTGGGACGTACACTGAAGCTTTCTTT	CSVGTYTEAFF
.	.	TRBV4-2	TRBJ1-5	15	TGTGCCAGCAGCCAAAGCGACAGCTTCAATCAGCCCCAGCATTTT	CASSQSDSFNQPQHF
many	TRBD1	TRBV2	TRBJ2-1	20	TGTGCCAGCAGTGAAATCGTCGCATCGGGACAGGGTGGTAGGTACAATGAGCAGTTCTTC	CASSEIVASGQGGRYNEQFF
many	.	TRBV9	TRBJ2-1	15	TGTGCCAGCACCTACGACGGAAGCTCCTACAATGAGCAGTTCTTC	CASTYDGSSYNEQFF
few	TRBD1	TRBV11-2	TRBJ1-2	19	TGTGCCAGCAGTCCACGTATCGGACAGGGCCAAGCCGGCCTCTATGGCTACACCTTC	CASSPRIGQGQAGLYGYTF
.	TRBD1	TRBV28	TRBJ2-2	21	TGTGCCAGCAAAATTTGGGGAAAAATGTGGGACAGCGACACGAACATCGGGGAGCTGTTTTTT	CASKIWGKMWDSDTNIGELFF
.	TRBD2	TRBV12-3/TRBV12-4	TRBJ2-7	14	TGTGCCAGCACCCCCGGGACTAGCGGCTACGAGCAGTACTTC	CASTPGTSGYEQYF
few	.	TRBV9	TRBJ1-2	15	TGTGCCAGCAGCGTAGCTATTACTGATAACTATGGCTACACCTTC	CASSVAITDNYGYTF
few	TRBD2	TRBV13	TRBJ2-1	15	TGTGCCAGCAGCCACAGCGGGAGGGGCCTCAATGAGCAGTTCTTC	CASSHSGRGLNEQFF
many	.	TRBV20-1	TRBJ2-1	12	TGCAGTGCTAGTCCCCTAGTGTATGAGCAGTTCTTC	CSASPLVYEQFF
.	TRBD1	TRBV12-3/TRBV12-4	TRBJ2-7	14	TGTGCCAGCAGGACTTCAGGGGGCGGCTACGAGCAGTACTTC	CASRTSGGGYEQYF
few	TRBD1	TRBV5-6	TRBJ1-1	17	TGTGCCAGCAGCTTGGAAACAGGGGGCTTCGTGAACACTGAAGCTTTCTTT	CASSLETGGFVNTEAFF
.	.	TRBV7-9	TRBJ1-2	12	TGTGCCAGCAGCTTACAGCGGGATGGCTACACCTTC	CASSLQRDGYTF
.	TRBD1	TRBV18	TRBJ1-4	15	TGTGCCAGCTCATCAACAGGGGGCACAGGAGAAAAACTGTTTTTT	CASSSTGGTGEKLFF
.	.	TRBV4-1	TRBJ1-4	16	TGCGCCAGCAGCCAAGATTGGAGCTTTGGTAATGAAAAACTGTTTTTT	CASSQDWSFGNEKLFF
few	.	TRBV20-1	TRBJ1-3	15	TGCAGTGCTAGAGATGGATGGAGGTCTGGAAACACCATATATTTT	CSARDGWRSGNTIYF